This T cell receptor (beta chain) comes out of a study of control samples from healthy donors and cancer patients. Profiling relied on immunoSEQ multiplex PCR, and the TCRdb table lists in-frame clones only, not all of them. There are 130,000 or so clones in the sample; roughly 89% occur only once, and 5.5% lies in the top ten. A single count supports this clone. The TCR was taken from a man aged 18 to 30 in good health. The specimen was blood.

As DNA, the CDR3 is TGTGCCAGCCCCCCCGGGATAGCGTTCCAAGAGACCCAGTACTTC. Translation: CASPPGIAFQETQYF. The chain is built from TRBV6-5 and TRBJ2-5; D possibly corresponds to TRBD2 (5 bases). V lost 8 bases and J lost 1, with 17 bases in between. The CDR3 has 15 amino acids. CDR1 is MNHEY and CDR2 is SVGAGI in the germline V gene.